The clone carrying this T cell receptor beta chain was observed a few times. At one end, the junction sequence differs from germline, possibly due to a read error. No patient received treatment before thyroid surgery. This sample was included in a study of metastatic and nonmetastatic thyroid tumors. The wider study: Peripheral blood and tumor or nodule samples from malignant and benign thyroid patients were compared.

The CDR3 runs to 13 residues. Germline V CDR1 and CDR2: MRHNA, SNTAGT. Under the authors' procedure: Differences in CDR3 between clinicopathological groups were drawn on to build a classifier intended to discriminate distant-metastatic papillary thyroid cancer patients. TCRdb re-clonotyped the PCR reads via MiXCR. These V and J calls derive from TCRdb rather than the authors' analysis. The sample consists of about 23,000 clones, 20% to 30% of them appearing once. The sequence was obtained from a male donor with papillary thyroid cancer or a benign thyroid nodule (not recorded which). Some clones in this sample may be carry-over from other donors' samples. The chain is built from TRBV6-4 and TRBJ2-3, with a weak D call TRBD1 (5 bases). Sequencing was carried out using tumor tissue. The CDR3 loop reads CAISDGATDTQYF. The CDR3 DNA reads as TGTGCCATCAGTGATGGGGCCACAGATACGCAGTATTTT.